These T cell receptor beta chains were read from a single sample in a study of radiation and T cells in renal cell carcinoma. The data were produced by immunoSEQ multiplex PCR, yet TCRdb's version contains in-frame clones alone and is incomplete. The sample lists about 130,000 clones, over 75% occurring once. The source was blood, collected from a patient whose treatment included radiotherapy and nephrectomy. Receptors were obtained from a woman aged 55-70 years with renal cell carcinoma. CDR3s include the opening cysteine and the closing phenylalanine or tryptophan. A D gene is named only where the DNA matches it firmly. A row's size may be missing; if present it is once, few, many or a size class.

v_call	j_call	clone_size	d_call	cdr3_aa	cdr3_nt
TRBV5-4	TRBJ2-7	NA	TRBD1	CASSSRDRGTYEQYF	TGTGCCAGCAGCTCCCGGGACAGGGGGACCTACGAGCAGTACTTC
TRBV2	TRBJ2-2	NA	NA	CASSDRALTNTGELFF	TGTGCCAGCAGTGACAGGGCACTTACGAACACCGGGGAGCTGTTTTTT
TRBV5-4	TRBJ1-2	NA	TRBD1	CASSPTGDTYGYTF	TGTGCCAGCAGCCCAACAGGGGATACCTATGGCTACACCTTC
TRBV5-6	TRBJ1-1	once	NA	CASSYYRGMNTEAFF	TGTGCCAGCAGCTATTACCGGGGGATGAACACTGAAGCTTTCTTT
TRBV5-1	TRBJ2-7	NA	TRBD2	CASSEGLAGTSYEQYF	TGCGCCAGCAGCGAAGGACTAGCGGGGACCTCCTACGAGCAGTACTTC
TRBV5-4	TRBJ1-3	NA	NA	CASSFPGVGNTIYF	TGTGCCAGCAGCTTCCCAGGGGTTGGAAACACCATATATTTT
TRBV9	TRBJ2-1	NA	TRBD2	CASSDTSGGYNEQFF	TGTGCCAGCAGTGACACTAGCGGGGGGTACAATGAGCAGTTCTTC
TRBV6-1	TRBJ2-1	NA	TRBD1	CASSRQGWNNEQFF	TGTGCCAGCAGTCGACAGGGTTGGAACAATGAGCAGTTCTTC
TRBV28	TRBJ1-3	NA	NA	CASTGGRSGNTIYF	TGTGCCAGCACCGGGGGGAGGTCTGGAAACACCATATATTTT
TRBV5-4	TRBJ2-7	NA	NA	CASSSYTLQDEQYF	TGTGCCAGCAGTTCCTATACATTGCAGGACGAGCAGTACTTC
TRBV11-2	TRBJ2-7	NA	TRBD1	CASSSDRDPSYEQYF	TGTGCCAGCAGTTCGGACAGGGATCCCTCCTACGAGCAGTACTTC
TRBV7-3	TRBJ2-1	few	NA	CASSPGRAENEQFF	TGTGCCAGCAGCCCAGGGCGGGCTGAAAATGAGCAGTTCTTC
TRBV5-1	TRBJ1-3	NA	NA	CASSLLEEGVSGNTIYF	TGCGCCAGCAGCTTGTTGGAGGAAGGGGTCTCTGGAAACACCATATATTTT
TRBV15	TRBJ2-7	NA	TRBD2	CATSILAGGLGEQYF	TGTGCCACCAGCATTCTAGCGGGAGGGCTTGGCGAGCAGTACTTC
TRBV5-1	TRBJ2-3	NA	NA	CASSLGGSSTDTQYF	TGCGCCAGCAGCTTGGGAGGCAGTTCCACAGATACGCAGTATTTT
TRBV6-1	TRBJ2-1	NA	TRBD2	CASGFGRGGYNEQFF	TGTGCCAGCGGGTTTGGGCGGGGGGGCTACAATGAGCAGTTCTTC
TRBV27	TRBJ2-3	NA	TRBD1	CASRYTGVTDTQYF	TGTGCCAGCAGATATACAGGGGTTACAGATACGCAGTATTTT
TRBV11-2	TRBJ2-2	NA	TRBD1	CASSLYRGQDGELFF	TGTGCCAGCAGCTTGTACAGGGGGCAGGACGGGGAGCTGTTTTTT
TRBV5-8	TRBJ1-5	NA	NA	CASTNPGHGNQPQHF	TGTGCCAGCACTAACCCGGGGCACGGGAATCAGCCCCAGCATTTT
TRBV9	TRBJ2-7	NA	TRBD1	CASSPARTGRYEQYF	TGTGCCAGCAGCCCCGCACGGACAGGGCGCTACGAGCAGTACTTC
TRBV7-8	TRBJ2-1	NA	NA	CASSLGRERVEQFF	TGTGCCAGCAGCTTAGGCCGGGAGCGCGTTGAGCAGTTCTTC
TRBV29-1	TRBJ2-7	NA	NA	CSVVLGEQYF	TGCAGCGTTGTCTTGGGCGAGCAGTACTTC
TRBV11-1	TRBJ2-3	NA	NA	CASSLRTGGADTQYF	TGTGCCAGCAGCCTTAGAACGGGTGGGGCAGATACGCAGTATTTT
TRBV2	TRBJ1-4	NA	TRBD1	CASWMAGQTNEKLFF	TGTGCCAGCTGGATGGCGGGACAGACTAATGAAAAACTGTTTTTT
TRBV19	TRBJ1-1	few	NA	CASNSRSPNTEAFF	TGTGCCAGTAATTCGAGGAGTCCAAACACTGAAGCTTTCTTT
TRBV29-1	TRBJ1-2	once	NA	CSVDGPRGYTF	TGCAGCGTTGATGGGCCAAGAGGCTACACCTTC
TRBV5-4	TRBJ2-2	NA	TRBD1	CASSGRTGTGELFF	TGTGCCAGCAGCGGCCGGACAGGGACCGGGGAGCTGTTTTTT
TRBV19	TRBJ1-2	NA	NA	CASSVDWPSNPRSGYTF	TGTGCCAGTAGTGTTGACTGGCCGTCAAACCCCCGGAGTGGCTACACCTTC
TRBV5-1	TRBJ2-7	few	TRBD2	CASSPGTSWYEQYF	TGCGCCAGCAGCCCCGGGACTAGCTGGTACGAGCAGTACTTC
TRBV30	TRBJ1-1	many	NA	CATTRDPNTEAFF	TGTGCCACAACCAGGGATCCGAACACTGAAGCTTTCTTT
TRBV11-2	TRBJ1-1	NA	NA	CASSLVVGAMNTEAFF	TGTGCCAGCAGCTTAGTAGTGGGGGCCATGAACACTGAAGCTTTCTTT
TRBV4-1	TRBJ2-7	NA	NA	CASSVGPTGRGLDYEQYF	TGCGCCAGCAGCGTAGGCCCCACGGGACGGGGTTTAGACTACGAGCAGTACTTC
TRBV28	TRBJ1-5	NA	NA	CASSSMEQPQHF	TGTGCCAGCAGTTCCATGGAACAGCCCCAGCATTTT
TRBV10-3	TRBJ2-7	NA	TRBD2	CAISLGLARGSYEQYF	TGTGCCATCAGCCTGGGACTAGCGCGCGGGTCCTACGAGCAGTACTTC
TRBV6-4	TRBJ2-3	NA	TRBD2	CASGRGGEGDTQYF	TGTGCCAGCGGCCGAGGTGGGGAGGGAGATACGCAGTATTTT
TRBV6-5	TRBJ2-5	NA	NA	CASSYGSGKGTQYF	TGTGCCAGCAGTTACGGGTCAGGGAAAGGGACCCAGTACTTC
TRBV28	TRBJ1-1	NA	NA	CATDNANTEAFF	TGTGCTACCGACAATGCGAACACTGAAGCTTTCTTT
TRBV4-1	TRBJ2-3	once	TRBD2	CASSQLGLAGTTDTQYF	TGCGCCAGCAGCCAACTGGGACTAGCGGGAACAACCGATACGCAGTATTTT
TRBV28	TRBJ1-3	NA	NA	CASSNAIPGNTIYF	TGTGCCAGCAGCAACGCTATCCCTGGAAACACCATATATTTT
TRBV7-3	TRBJ1-2	NA	TRBD1	CASSKQGADYGYTF	TGTGCCAGCAGCAAGCAGGGGGCGGACTATGGCTACACCTTC
TRBV27	TRBJ1-6	NA	NA	CASGRVPYNSPLHF	TGTGCCAGCGGACGGGTACCTTATAATTCACCCCTCCACTTT
TRBV5-1	TRBJ1-6	NA	TRBD1	CASSPRTGESNSPLHF	TGCGCCAGCAGCCCTAGGACAGGGGAATCTAATTCACCCCTCCACTTT
TRBV5-6	TRBJ1-4	few	NA	CASSLGPGRSSSNEKLFF	TGTGCCAGCAGCTTGGGACCGGGACGGAGTTCGTCTAATGAAAAACTGTTTTTT
TRBV6-1	TRBJ2-3	NA	NA	CASRPPGPPQYF	TGTGCCAGCAGACCTCCGGGCCCCCCGCAGTATTTT
TRBV4-2	TRBJ1-4	NA	TRBD1	CASSHGRDRGREKLFF	TGTGCCAGCAGCCATGGCCGGGACAGGGGGAGGGAAAAACTGTTTTTT
TRBV29-1	TRBJ2-7	NA	NA	CSVEVGHSYEQYF	TGCAGCGTTGAAGTTGGGCATTCCTACGAGCAGTACTTC